The source of this T cell receptor beta chain is a study of T cell responses to AZD1222 COVID-19 vaccine. With 3 bases clipped from V and 7 bases from J, the junction kept 12 bases outside the gene matches. The CDR3 contains 16 residues. Germline loops: CDR1 MNHEY, CDR2 SMNVEV (reference sequence). Regarding the study as a whole: The peak T cell response came first, and repertoires were sampled only after it. Only six people who got AZD1222 tested seropositive at baseline. Across spike, vaccine-associated CD4 TCRs were found, dominant at 160-218 and 743-854.

TCRdb's table, derived via immunoSEQ multiplex PCR, lists solely in-frame clones and lacks some. The sample yields under 150,000 clones, almost 95% seen once. About this clone itself: Its matching antigen is unknown.

The specimen was peripheral blood, collected 28 days after the second AZD1222 dose. The TCR comes from an adult who received the AZD1222 COVID-19 vaccine. The chain has TRBV27 and TRBJ1-5, with 7 positions matching TRBD1. The CDR3, as DNA: TGTGCCAGCAGTTTGAATTTCGACAGGGTTGGCCAGCCCCAGCATTTT. Its protein product is CASSLNFDRVGQPQHF.